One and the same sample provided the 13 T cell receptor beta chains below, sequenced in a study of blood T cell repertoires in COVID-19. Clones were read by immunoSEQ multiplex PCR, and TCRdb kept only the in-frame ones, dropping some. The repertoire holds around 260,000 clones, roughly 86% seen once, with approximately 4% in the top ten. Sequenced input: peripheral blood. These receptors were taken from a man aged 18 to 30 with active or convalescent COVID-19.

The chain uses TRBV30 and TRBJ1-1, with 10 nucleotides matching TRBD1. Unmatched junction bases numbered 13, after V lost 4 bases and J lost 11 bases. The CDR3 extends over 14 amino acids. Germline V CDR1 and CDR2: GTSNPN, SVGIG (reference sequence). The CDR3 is CAWTRQGALPAAFF. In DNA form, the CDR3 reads TGTGCCTGGACCAGACAGGGGGCTCTTCCCGCGGCTTTCTTT.

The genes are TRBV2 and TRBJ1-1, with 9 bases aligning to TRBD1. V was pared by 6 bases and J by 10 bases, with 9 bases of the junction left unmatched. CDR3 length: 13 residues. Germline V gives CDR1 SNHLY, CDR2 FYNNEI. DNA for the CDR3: TGTGCCAGCAGGAAAAGGGACAGGGCTCCAGCTTTCTTT. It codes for CASRKRDRAPAFF.

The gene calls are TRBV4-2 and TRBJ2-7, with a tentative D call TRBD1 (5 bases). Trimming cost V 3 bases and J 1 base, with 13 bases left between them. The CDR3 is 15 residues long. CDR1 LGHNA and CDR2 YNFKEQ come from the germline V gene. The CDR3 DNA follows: TGTGCCAGCAGCCACTACGACAGTGATTCCTACGAGCAGTACTTC. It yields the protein CASSHYDSDSYEQYF.

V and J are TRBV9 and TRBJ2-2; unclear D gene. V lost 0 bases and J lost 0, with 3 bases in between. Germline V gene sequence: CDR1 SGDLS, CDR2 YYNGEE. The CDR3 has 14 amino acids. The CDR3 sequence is CASSVDSNTGELFF. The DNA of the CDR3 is TGTGCCAGCAGCGTAGACTCGAACACCGGGGAGCTGTTTTTT.

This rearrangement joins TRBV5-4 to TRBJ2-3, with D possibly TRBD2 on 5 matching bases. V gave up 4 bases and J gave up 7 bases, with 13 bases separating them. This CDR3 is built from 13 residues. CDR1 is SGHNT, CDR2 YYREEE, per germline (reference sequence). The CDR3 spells CASSPDSFNTQYF. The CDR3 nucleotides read TGTGCCAGCAGCCCGGACTCGTTTAATACGCAGTATTTT.

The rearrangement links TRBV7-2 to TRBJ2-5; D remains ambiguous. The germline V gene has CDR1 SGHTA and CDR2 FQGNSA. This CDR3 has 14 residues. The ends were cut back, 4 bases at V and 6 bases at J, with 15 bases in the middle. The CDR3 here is CASSYTVTVKTQYF. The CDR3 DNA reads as TGTGCCAGCAGCTATACAGTTACAGTTAAGACCCAGTACTTC. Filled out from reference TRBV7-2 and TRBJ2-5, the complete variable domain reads GAGVSQSPSNKVTEKGKDVELRCDPISGHTALYWYRQSLGQGLEFLIYFQGNSAPDKSGLPSDRFSAERTGGSVSTLTIQRTQQEDSAVYLCASSYTVTVKTQYFGPGTRLLVL.

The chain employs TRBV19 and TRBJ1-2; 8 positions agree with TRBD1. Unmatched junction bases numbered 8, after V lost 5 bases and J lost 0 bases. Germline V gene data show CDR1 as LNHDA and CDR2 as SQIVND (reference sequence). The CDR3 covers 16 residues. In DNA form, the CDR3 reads TGTGCCAGTAGTGACGACAGGGGCCCTACTAACTATGGCTACACCTTC. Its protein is CASSDDRGPTNYGYTF.

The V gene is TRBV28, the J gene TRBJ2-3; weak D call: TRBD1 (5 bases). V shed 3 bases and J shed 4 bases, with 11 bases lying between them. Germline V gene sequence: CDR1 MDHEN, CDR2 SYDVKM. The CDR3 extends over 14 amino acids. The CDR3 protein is CASSFQGMPDTQYF. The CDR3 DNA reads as TGTGCCAGCAGTTTCCAGGGAATGCCAGATACGCAGTATTTT.

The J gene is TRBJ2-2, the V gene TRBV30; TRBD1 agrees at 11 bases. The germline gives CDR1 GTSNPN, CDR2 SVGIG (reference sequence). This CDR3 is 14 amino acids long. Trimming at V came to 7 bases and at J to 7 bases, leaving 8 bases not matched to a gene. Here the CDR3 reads CAYHRDRGVGELFF. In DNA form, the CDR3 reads TGTGCCTACCACCGGGACAGGGGGGTCGGGGAGCTGTTTTTT.

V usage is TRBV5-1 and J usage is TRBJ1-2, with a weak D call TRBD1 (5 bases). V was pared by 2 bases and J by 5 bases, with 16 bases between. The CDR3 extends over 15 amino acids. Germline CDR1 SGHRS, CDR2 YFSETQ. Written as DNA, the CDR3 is TGCGCCAGCAGCTTTCCGATCAGGGTAGAATATGGCTACACCTTC. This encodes CASSFPIRVEYGYTF.

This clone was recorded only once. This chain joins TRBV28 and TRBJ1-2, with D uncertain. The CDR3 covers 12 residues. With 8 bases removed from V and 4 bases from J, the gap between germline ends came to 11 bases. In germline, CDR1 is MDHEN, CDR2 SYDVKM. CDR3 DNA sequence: TGTGCCAGCCAACATGCGGTCTATGGCTACACCTTC. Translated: CASQHAVYGYTF.

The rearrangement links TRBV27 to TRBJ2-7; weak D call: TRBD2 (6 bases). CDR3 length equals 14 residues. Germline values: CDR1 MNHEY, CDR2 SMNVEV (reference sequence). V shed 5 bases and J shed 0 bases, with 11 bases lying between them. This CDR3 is CASSTRGSSYEQYF. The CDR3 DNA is TGTGCCAGCAGTACCCGGGGGAGCTCCTACGAGCAGTACTTC.

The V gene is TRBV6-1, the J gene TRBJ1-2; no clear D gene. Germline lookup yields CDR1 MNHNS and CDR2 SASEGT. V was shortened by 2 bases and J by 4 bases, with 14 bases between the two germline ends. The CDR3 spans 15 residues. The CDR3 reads CASSEFPAVSYGYTF. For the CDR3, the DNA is TGTGCCAGCAGTGAATTTCCAGCGGTCTCCTATGGCTACACCTTC.